These T cell receptor beta chains were read from a single sample in a study of blood T cell repertoires in COVID-19. The protocol was immunoSEQ multiplex PCR, while the TCRdb copy is restricted to in-frame clones and leaves out a portion. The sample lists 150,000 to 200,000 clones; 80% to 90% were seen once. Sample: peripheral blood. The receptors were gathered from a man aged 45-65 years with active or convalescent COVID-19. Both conserved end residues are trimmed from each CDR3. Fields, in order: V gene, D gene, CDR3 protein. D genes are given only for firm matches.

>TRBV6-5|-
ASSYSAGVSPLH
>TRBV6-1|-
ASRGQVGNTGELF
>TRBV6-4|TRBD2
ASSRLAGTSGEQF
>TRBV9|-
ASSVVHLNTEAF
>TRBV7-6|TRBD1
ASSPQGPGQGNNEQF
>TRBV18|-
ASSPSQNTEAF
>TRBV25-1|TRBD1
ASRQGFNEKLF
>TRBV20-1|TRBD2
SASFPGGSSSGEQF
>TRBV5-4|TRBD2
ASSSRGAGGGDEQF
>TRBV20-1|-
SASGGRGNQPQH
>TRBV6-1|TRBD1
ASSEPGQGADTQY
>TRBV19|-
ASRPQTEIMNTEAF
>TRBV6-5|-
ASGMEGSYNSPLH
>TRBV11-2|-
ASSLLGSTGYDEQF
>TRBV7-9|-
ASRPGTLTISSYNEQF
>TRBV10-3|-
AISGGGGGYEQY
>TRBV4-3|-
ASSQGVRYGASGNTIY
>TRBV27|-
ASSFRTEDYGYT
>TRBV5-4|TRBD2
ASSSLAGGPNTGELF
>TRBV27|-
ASSSEARGNTEAF
>TRBV11-2|-
ASSLDRDYYGYT
>TRBV5-4|TRBD2
ASSRGTSVITGELF
>TRBV5-4|-
ASSSALAGTYSPLH
>TRBV6-5|-
ASSPDTAPPEKLF
>TRBV18|-
ASSPHDSISEAF
>TRBV18|-
ASSPIRVINEKLF
>TRBV11-2|-
ASSLDQTGGPMNTEAF
>TRBV6-5|-
ASSYPEQF
>TRBV19|-
ASSAGQGHNQPQH
>TRBV5-1|-
ASSSASGSSYNEQF
>TRBV28|TRBD2
ASSPPSGGSNEQF
>TRBV9|-
ASSVVGYLGGEQY
>TRBV29-1|-
SVDWATDTQY
>TRBV6-5|-
ASSYSTAGTDGYT
>TRBV3-1/TRBV3-2|-
ASSQEKERDEQF
>TRBV30|-
AWSVQGGVGYT
>TRBV18|-
ASSSQGSTDTQY
>TRBV28|-
ASFTSYGGNTIY
>TRBV28|-
ASRPGGQIQETQY
>TRBV3-1/TRBV3-2|-
ASSRQAATNEKLF
>TRBV18|-
ASSLPGQKNTEAF
>TRBV5-1|TRBD1
ASSWRPGQGYNEQF
>TRBV3-1/TRBV3-2|-
ASSPRASNQPQH
>TRBV12-3/TRBV12-4|-
ASSQITGELF
>TRBV6-5|-
ASSSGYYGYT
>TRBV24-1|-
ATASHYSNQPQH
>TRBV3-1/TRBV3-2|TRBD2
ASSQASGARYTDTQY
>TRBV29-1|-
SGGSTGELF
>TRBV7-6|-
ASSLASQGGKDTQY
>TRBV19|-
ASSIGRVNTEAF
>TRBV14|-
ASSQDRTVSQTIY